The present TCR beta chain was sequenced within a study of IL-17A CD8 T cells in psoriatic arthritis synovium. With regard to the full study: The study was designed to define the phenotype, molecular profile and function of synovial IL-17A+CD8+ T cells in the pathogenesis of psoriatic arthritis.

What the work shows at the level of the full study, not this receptor alone: In two patients, many Tc17 clones were shared with the synovial Tc1 population, giving Morisita overlap indices above 0.8. Cells came from synovial fluid rather than synovial tissue, since no psoriatic arthritis synovial tissue samples were available. Although over 4% of the repertoire was occupied by some individual clones, most synovial CD8+ subsets remained polyclonal. TCR sequencing covered only a few patients, which the authors acknowledged as a limited sample size.

After DNA extraction (Qiagen), TCRbeta V-D-J rearrangements underwent bias-controlled amplification and then high-throughput sequencing (immunoSEQ; Adaptive Biotech). For the original study's pipeline: The immunoSEQ Analyzer platform was used for sequence-level analysis of productive sequences. Clonality was calculated as 1 minus Pielou's evenness, so values run from 0 (highly polyclonal) up to 1 (monoclonal). The Morisita index, which runs from 0 (no similarity) to 1 (complete similarity), was used to measure repertoire overlap between subsets. In TCRdb, the immuneACCESS table is reduced to in-frame sequences with V and J assigned. These tables do not hold every clone; where another copy was compared, an unresolved V gene accounts for under half, and the others remain unexplained. Clone size and V and J calls were adopted from that table, with D and trimming inferred from the DNA. This sample lists about 2,200 clones; approximately 67% were detected once. About 16% of the sample is in the top ten clones.

CD3+ T cells, isolated magnetically, got approximately 1.5 hours of stimulation with PMA and ionomycin and were then labeled using IL-17A and IFNgamma cytokine secretion assays. Synovial fluid effusions were aspirated from the actively inflamed joints of patients with psoriatic arthritis. For each patient, synovial fluid served as the source from which three memory CD8+ T cell populations were isolated by sorting: Tc1 cells (IL-17A-IFNgamma+), Tc17 cells (IL-17A+) and the bulk memory fraction, allowing their TCR repertoires to be compared. The Classification of Psoriatic Arthritis Study Group (CASPAR) criteria were met by the psoriatic arthritis patients. Cells secreting cytokines were also stained with a viability dye and with anti-CD3, CD8, CD14 and CD4 antibodies, then sorted on a BD FACSAria. A few patients with psoriatic arthritis provided sorted synovial fluid CD8+ T cell subsets that underwent TCRbeta sequencing. Synovial fluid mononuclear cells were isolated with Lymphoprep and cryopreserved in liquid nitrogen before use. The medium used for cryopreservation had roughly 50% fetal calf serum and roughly 10% dimethyl sulfoxide.

The germline V gene sets CDR1 to SGHDT and CDR2 to YYEEEE. Measured from the cysteine to the phenylalanine, the CDR3 is 14 residues long. The CDR3 DNA has 42 bases and is translated from base 1. The trim is 0 bases for V and 8 bases for J, with a gap of 14 bases between the germline ends. As to this clone: Its antigen is still unknown. No base qualities exist here, and no much larger clone lies one base off it.

Sequencing input: IFN-gamma+ CD8+ T cells from synovial fluid. The cell subset or site label, read with the paper, signifies: IL-17A-IFNgamma+ memory CD8+ (Tc1) cells. This clonotype was obtained from a human donor with psoriatic arthritis. The chain is assembled from TRBV5-6 and TRBJ1-2, with no confident D gene call. The sequence in DNA is TGTGCCAGCAGCTTGGGGCGCTGGTGGGGAGGCTACACCTTC. It codes for CASSLGRWWGGYTF.